This TCR delta chain stems from a study of gamma-delta T cells after stem cell transplantation. This clone was recorded a few times. The sample carries other DNA sequences with the same CDR3. TCRdb re-analyzed the RT-PCR reads via CATT. The data show 15,000 to 17,000 delta-chain clones, with about 9.8% seen just once and roughly 57% held by the top ten. The V gene's germline CDR1 is GEAIGNYY and CDR2 EKD. Trimming took off 3 bases at V and 0 bases at J, with 16 bases between the two ends. The CDR3 has 16 residues. Sequencing input: gamma-delta T cells. The TCR originated in a human donor. It is not recorded whose cells these are; they may come from a transplant donor. The chain carries TRDV2 and TRDJ1; D gene ambiguous. Here the CDR3 reads CACDPLRGSDTDKLIF. CDR3 sequence (DNA): TGTGCCTGTGACCCCCTTAGGGGCTCGGACACCGATAAACTCATCTTT.